Shown below are 2 T cell receptor beta chains from a single sample sequenced in a study of memory B cells and T cells in multiple sclerosis. Libraries were prepared by immunoSEQ multiplex PCR; TCRdb keeps only in-frame clonotypes and omits some of them. This sample yields fewer than 9,000 clones, of which roughly 61% are seen a single time; approximately 33% belongs to the top ten. Sequences were obtained from memory (CD45RO+) CD8+ T cells from blood. The receptors here all came from a human donor with multiple sclerosis.

The chain carries TRBV5-5 and TRBJ2-1; TRBD2 is a possible D gene (5 bases). CDR3 size: 15 residues. Germline V gene data show CDR1 as SGHKS and CDR2 as YYEKEE (reference sequence). Trimming pared 4 bases from V and 4 bases from J, leaving 15 bases between. The CDR3 is CASSPTLTRYNEQFF. Written as DNA, the CDR3 is TGTGCCAGCAGCCCAACTTTAACTAGATACAATGAGCAGTTCTTC.

A few counts support this clone. CDR3 coding DNA: TGTGCCAGCAGCAAAGGTAGCGCGCAGGGGAACTATGGCTACACCTTC. Protein product: CASSKGSAQGNYGYTF. V and J are TRBV21-1 and TRBJ1-2; the table calls TRBD1, which could not be checked here. TRBV21-1 constitutes a pseudogene. The CDR3 is 16 residues long.